These 8 T cell receptor beta chains share one sample of origin, sequenced in a study of chemoradiotherapy in HPV16-positive cancers. The protocol was immunoSEQ multiplex PCR, while the TCRdb copy is restricted to in-frame clones and leaves out a portion. Of about 5,400 clones listed, over 65% were seen once; the top ten hold over 25%. Collection of the sample occurred from a patient who underwent chemoradiotherapy. The receptors shown here come from a human donor with HPV-associated anogenital cancer.

This chain connects TRBV19 to TRBJ2-7; D tentatively fits TRBD1 or TRBD2 (5 bases each). Germline V gene data show CDR1 as LNHDA and CDR2 as SQIVND (reference sequence). This CDR3 has 14 amino acids. V lost 8 bases and J lost 5, with 19 bases in between. As DNA, the CDR3 is TGTGCCAGTCGTAACCGGGACGGAGGCCACGAGCAGTACTTC. This sequence encodes CASRNRDGGHEQYF.

The chain employs TRBV9 and TRBJ2-3; TRBD2 matches 7 bases. In germline, CDR1 is SGDLS, CDR2 YYNGEE. J was trimmed by 4 bases and V by 0 bases; bases with no gene match: 8. This CDR3 is 16 amino acids long. The CDR3 sequence is CASSVAPSGMADTQYF. The CDR3 DNA reads as TGTGCCAGCAGCGTAGCGCCTAGCGGTATGGCAGATACGCAGTATTTT.

The chain combines TRBV4-3 with TRBJ2-7, with TRBD1 matching over 7 bases. This CDR3 is built from 15 residues. V lost 4 bases and J lost 2; bases outside the gene matches: 8. Germline V gene data show CDR1 as LGHNA and CDR2 as YSLEER. CDR3 nucleotides: TGCGCCAGCAGCCCGAAGACGACAGGGACCTACGAGCAGTACTTC. Amino acid sequence: CASSPKTTGTYEQYF.

The CDR3 DNA sequence: TGTGCCAGCAGCCCCCGGGGGCTAGCGGGGCCGATAGAGACCCAGTACTTC. This sequence encodes CASSPRGLAGPIETQYF. The chain employs TRBV11-3 and TRBJ2-5; 9 bases fit TRBD2. CDR3 size: 17 residues. The J segment lost 4 bases and the V segment lost 5 bases, leaving 14 bases of the junction unmatched. Looked up from germline, CDR1 is SGHNT and CDR2 is YENEEA.

V is TRBV6-5 and J is TRBJ1-1; tentatively, D is TRBD1 (5 bases). Deletions cut 1 base from V and 7 bases from J, with 16 bases between. This CDR3 spans 15 amino acids. Germline V gives CDR1 MNHEY, CDR2 SVGAGI. For the CDR3, the DNA is TGTGCCAGCAGTTACTATCCGGGACGAGGGAATGAAGCTTTCTTT. It encodes CASSYYPGRGNEAFF.

This sequence joins TRBV28 and TRBJ2-7, with TRBD1 matching 11 bases. CDR3 length: 13 residues. Germline CDR1 is MDHEN and CDR2 is SYDVKM. The trim removed 11 bases at V and 2 bases at J, leaving 5 bases unmatched. The CDR3 sequence: CAVKGQGAYEQYV. CDR3 DNA sequence: TGTGCCGTAAAGGGACAGGGGGCCTACGAGCAGTACGTC.

The gene calls are TRBV5-4 and TRBJ2-1, with 10 bases that match TRBD2. After removal of 5 bases from V and 8 bases from J, the junction contained 10 bases not matched to a gene. CDR1 and CDR2 (germline): SGHNT, YYREEE (reference sequence). The CDR3 has 15 residues. The CDR3 protein is CASRFLAGVSDEQFF. CDR3 nucleotide sequence: TGTGCCAGCAGATTCCTAGCGGGAGTTAGCGATGAGCAGTTCTTC.

This clone has a handful of counts. The chain has TRBV7-2 and TRBJ1-5, with unresolved D. This CDR3 contains 16 residues. CDR1 SGHTA and CDR2 FQGNSA come from the germline V gene. The V end lost 5 bases, the J end lost 1 base, and 15 bases lay between the germline ends. CDR3 bases: TGTGCCAGCAGCCCTCGGGCGCCGGGGAGCAATCAGCCCCAGCATTTT. As protein: CASSPRAPGSNQPQHF.